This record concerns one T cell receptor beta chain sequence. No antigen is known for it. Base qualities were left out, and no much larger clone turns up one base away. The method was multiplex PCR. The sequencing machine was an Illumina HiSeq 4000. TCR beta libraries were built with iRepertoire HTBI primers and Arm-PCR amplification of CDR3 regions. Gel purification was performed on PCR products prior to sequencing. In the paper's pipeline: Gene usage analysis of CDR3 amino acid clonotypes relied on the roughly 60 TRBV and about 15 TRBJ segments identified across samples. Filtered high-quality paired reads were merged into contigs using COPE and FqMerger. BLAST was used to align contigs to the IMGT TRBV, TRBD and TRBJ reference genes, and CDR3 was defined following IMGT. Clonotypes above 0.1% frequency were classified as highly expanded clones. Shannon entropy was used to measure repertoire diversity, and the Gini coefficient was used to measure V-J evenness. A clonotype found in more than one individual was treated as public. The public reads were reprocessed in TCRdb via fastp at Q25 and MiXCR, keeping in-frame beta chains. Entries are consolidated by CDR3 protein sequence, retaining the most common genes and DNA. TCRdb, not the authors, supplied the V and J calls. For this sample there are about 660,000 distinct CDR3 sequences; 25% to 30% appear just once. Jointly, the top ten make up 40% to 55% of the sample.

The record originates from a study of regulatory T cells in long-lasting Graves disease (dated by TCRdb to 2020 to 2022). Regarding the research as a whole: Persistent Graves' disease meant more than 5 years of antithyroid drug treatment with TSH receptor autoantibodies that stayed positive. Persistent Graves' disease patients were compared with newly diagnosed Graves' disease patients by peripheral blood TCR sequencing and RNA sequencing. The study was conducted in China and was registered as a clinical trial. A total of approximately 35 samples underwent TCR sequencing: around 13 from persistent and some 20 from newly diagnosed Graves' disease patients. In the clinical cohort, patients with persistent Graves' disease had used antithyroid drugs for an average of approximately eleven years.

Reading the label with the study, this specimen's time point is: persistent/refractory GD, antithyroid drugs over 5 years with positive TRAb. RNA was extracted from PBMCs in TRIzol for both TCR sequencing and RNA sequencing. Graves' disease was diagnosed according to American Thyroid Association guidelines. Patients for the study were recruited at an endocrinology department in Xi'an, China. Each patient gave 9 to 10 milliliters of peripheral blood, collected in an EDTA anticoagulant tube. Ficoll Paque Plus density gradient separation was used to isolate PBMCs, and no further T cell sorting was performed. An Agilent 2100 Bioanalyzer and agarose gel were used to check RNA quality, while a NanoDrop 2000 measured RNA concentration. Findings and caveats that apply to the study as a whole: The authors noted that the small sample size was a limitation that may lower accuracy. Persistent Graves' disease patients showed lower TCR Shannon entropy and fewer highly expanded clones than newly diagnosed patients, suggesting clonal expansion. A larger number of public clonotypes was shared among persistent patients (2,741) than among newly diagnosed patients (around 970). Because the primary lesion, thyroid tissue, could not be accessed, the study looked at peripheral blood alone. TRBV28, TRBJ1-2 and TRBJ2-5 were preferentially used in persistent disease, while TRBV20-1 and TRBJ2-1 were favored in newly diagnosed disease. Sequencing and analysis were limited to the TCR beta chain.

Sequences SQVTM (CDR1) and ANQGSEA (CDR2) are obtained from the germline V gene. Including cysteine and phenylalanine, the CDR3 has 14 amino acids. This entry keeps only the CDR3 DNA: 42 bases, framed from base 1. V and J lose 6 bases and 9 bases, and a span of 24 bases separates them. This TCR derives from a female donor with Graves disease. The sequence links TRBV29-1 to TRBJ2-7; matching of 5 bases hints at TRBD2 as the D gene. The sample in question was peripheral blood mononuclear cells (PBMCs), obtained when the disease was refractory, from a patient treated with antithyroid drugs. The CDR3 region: CSVDRWVTGGVQYF. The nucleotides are TGCAGCGTCGATAGGTGGGTCACCGGAGGCGTGCAGTACTTC.